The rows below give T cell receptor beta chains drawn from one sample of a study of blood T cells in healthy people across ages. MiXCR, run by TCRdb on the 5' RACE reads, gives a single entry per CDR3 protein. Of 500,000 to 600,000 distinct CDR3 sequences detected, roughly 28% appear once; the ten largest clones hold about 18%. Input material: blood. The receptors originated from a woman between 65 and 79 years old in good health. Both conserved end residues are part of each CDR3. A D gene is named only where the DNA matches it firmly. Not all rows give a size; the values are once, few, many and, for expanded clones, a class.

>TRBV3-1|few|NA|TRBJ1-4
CASSQPRGSNEKLFF
TGTGCCAGCAGCCAACCCCGAGGATCCAATGAAAAACTGTTTTTT
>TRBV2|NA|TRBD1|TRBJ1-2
CASSEQGANYGYTF
TGTGCCAGCAGTGAACAGGGGGCGAACTATGGCTACACCTTC
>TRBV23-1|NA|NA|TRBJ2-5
CASSQRQGSTETQYF
TGCGCCAGCAGTCAAAGGCAGGGGAGTACAGAGACCCAGTACTTC
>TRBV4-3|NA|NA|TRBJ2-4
CASSQDGGGAGNIQYF
TGCGCCAGCAGCCAAGACGGCGGGGGCGCGGGAAACATTCAGTACTTC
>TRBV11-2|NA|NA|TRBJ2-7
CASSLGTTYEQYF
TGTGCCAGCAGCCTTGGGACAACCTACGAGCAGTACTTC
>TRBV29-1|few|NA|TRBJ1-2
CSLYRDGYTF
TGCAGCCTCTACAGGGACGGCTACACCTTC
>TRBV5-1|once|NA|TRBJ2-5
CASSLMGFETQYF
TGCGCCAGCAGCTTGATGGGATTCGAGACCCAGTACTTC
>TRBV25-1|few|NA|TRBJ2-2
CASSEGSGNTGELFF
TGTGCAAGCAGTGAAGGGTCGGGGAACACCGGGGAGCTGTTTTTT
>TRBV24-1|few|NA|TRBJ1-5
CATYSAGGNSNQPQHF
TGTGCCACCTATTCCGCCGGGGGAAATAGCAATCAGCCCCAGCATTTT
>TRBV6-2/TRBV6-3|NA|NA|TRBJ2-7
CASSKTSSYEQYF
TGTGCCAGCAGTAAGACTAGTAGCTACGAGCAGTACTTC
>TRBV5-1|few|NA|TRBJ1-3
CASSFTGGSGNTIYF
TGCGCCAGCAGCTTCACGGGGGGCTCTGGAAACACCATATATTTT
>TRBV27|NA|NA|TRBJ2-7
CASSPSLGPVSYEQYF
TGTGCCAGCAGTCCCTCCCTTGGTCCGGTCTCCTACGAGCAGTACTTC
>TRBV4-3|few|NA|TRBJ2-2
CASSQGARTGELFF
TGCGCCAGCAGCCAGGGAGCAAGGACCGGGGAGCTGTTTTTT
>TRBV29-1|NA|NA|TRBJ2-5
CSVFIRNWETQYF
TGCAGCGTTTTTATCCGAAACTGGGAGACCCAGTACTTC
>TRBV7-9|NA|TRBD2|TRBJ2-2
CASSLNSGGAGELFF
TGTGCCAGCAGCTTGAACAGCGGGGGGGCTGGGGAGCTGTTTTTT
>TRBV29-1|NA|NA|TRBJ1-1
CSGVGGVNTEAFF
TGCAGCGGGGTTGGGGGTGTGAACACTGAAGCTTTCTTT
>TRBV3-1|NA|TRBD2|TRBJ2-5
CASSPTGAGMETQYF
TGTGCCAGCAGCCCGACTGGAGCGGGGATGGAGACCCAGTACTTC
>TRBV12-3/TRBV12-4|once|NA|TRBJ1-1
CASKRQPNTEAFF
TGTGCCAGCAAAAGGCAGCCGAACACTGAAGCTTTCTTT
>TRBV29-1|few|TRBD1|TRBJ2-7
CSVGRQGPYEQYF
TGCAGCGTTGGCCGACAGGGCCCCTACGAGCAGTACTTC
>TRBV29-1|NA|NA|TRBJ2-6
CSVEWRANVLTF
TGCAGCGTTGAGTGGCGGGCCAACGTCCTGACTTTC
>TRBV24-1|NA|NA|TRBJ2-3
CATSNEGVYTDTQYF
TGTGCCACCAGTAACGAAGGAGTTTACACAGATACGCAGTATTTT
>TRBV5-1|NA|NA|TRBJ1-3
CASSLLTPDSGNTIYF
TGCGCCAGCAGCTTACTAACCCCAGACTCTGGGAACACCATATATTTT
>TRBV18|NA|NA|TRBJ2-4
CASSPTQGGDIQYF
TGTGCCAGCTCCCCTACTCAGGGGGGGGACATTCAGTACTTC
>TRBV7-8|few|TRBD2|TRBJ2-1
CASSQTSVSYNEQFF
TGTGCCAGCAGCCAAACTAGCGTCTCCTACAATGAGCAGTTCTTC
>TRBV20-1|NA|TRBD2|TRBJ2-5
CSAQRVLSGQETQYF
TGCAGTGCTCAAAGGGTCCTTAGCGGGCAAGAGACCCAGTACTTC
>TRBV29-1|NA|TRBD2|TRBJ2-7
CSVDSGGRPDEQYF
TGCAGCGTTGATTCGGGGGGGCGACCTGACGAGCAGTACTTC
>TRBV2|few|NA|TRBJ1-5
CALSSRGSNQPQHF
TGTGCCCTCAGCAGCAGGGGAAGCAATCAGCCCCAGCATTTT
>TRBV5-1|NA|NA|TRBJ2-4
CASSLVFEIAKNIQYF
TGCGCCAGCAGCTTGGTGTTCGAAATAGCCAAAAACATTCAGTACTTC
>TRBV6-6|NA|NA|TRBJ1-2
CASSYSSDPYGYTF
TGTGCCAGCAGTTACTCGTCAGACCCCTATGGCTACACCTTC
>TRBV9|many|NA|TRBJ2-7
CASSPQTGTYEQYF
TGTGCCAGCAGCCCACAAACAGGGACTTACGAGCAGTACTTC
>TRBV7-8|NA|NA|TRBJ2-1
CASSEAWDEQFF
TGTGCCAGCAGCGAGGCGTGGGACGAGCAGTTCTTC
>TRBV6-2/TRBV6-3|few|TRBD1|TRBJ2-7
CASQNPGQGLREQYF
TGTGCCAGTCAAAACCCAGGACAGGGATTGAGGGAGCAGTACTTC
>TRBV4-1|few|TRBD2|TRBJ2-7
CASSQTSGALVEQYF
TGCGCCAGCAGCCAGACTAGCGGGGCCCTGGTCGAGCAGTACTTC
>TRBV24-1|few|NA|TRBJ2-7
CWISYEQYF
TGTTGGATCTCGTACGAGCAGTACTTC
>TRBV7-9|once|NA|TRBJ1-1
CASSESLGQPEAFF
TGTGCCAGCAGCGAAAGTCTTGGACAGCCTGAAGCTTTCTTT
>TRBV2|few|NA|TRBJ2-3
CASSDWRPSTDTQYF
TGTGCCAGCAGTGACTGGAGGCCTAGCACAGATACGCAGTATTTT
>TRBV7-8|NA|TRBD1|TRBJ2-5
CASSSGTGIFGRETQYF
TGTGCCAGCAGCTCCGGGACAGGGATTTTTGGACGGGAGACCCAGTACTTC
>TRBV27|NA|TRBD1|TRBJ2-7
CASRRDRDYYEQYF
TGTGCCAGCAGGAGGGACAGGGACTACTACGAGCAGTACTTC
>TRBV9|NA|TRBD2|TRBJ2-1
CASSVSGGGADEQFF
TGTGCCAGCAGCGTGTCTGGCGGGGGGGCGGATGAGCAGTTCTTC
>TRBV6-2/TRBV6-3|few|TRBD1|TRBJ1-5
CASSSHGQGYQPQHF
TGTGCCAGCAGTTCCCACGGACAGGGGTATCAGCCCCAGCATTTT
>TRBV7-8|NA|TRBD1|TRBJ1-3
CASSPGGVLSGNTLYF
TGTGCCAGCTCCCCAGGGGGTGTCCTCTCTGGAAACACCTTATATTTT
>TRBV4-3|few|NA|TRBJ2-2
CASSQDQRRELFF
TGCGCCAGCAGCCAAGATCAAAGGAGGGAGCTGTTTTTT
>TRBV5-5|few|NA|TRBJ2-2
CASSFRGPANTGELFF
TGTGCCAGCAGCTTTAGAGGTCCCGCGAACACCGGGGAGCTGTTTTTT
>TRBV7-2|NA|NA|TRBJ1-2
CASSAQQGYGYTF
TGTGCCAGCAGCGCGCAGCAAGGGTATGGCTACACCTTC
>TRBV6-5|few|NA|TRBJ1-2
CASTRFQLGGYTF
TGTGCCAGCACCCGTTTCCAGTTGGGGGGCTACACCTTC
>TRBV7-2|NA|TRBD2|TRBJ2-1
CASSRTSGDQGEQFF
TGTGCCAGCAGTAGGACTAGCGGGGACCAGGGTGAGCAGTTCTTC
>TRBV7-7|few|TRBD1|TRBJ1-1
CASSVTQGGRAFF
TGTGCCAGCAGCGTAACCCAGGGGGGACGAGCTTTCTTT
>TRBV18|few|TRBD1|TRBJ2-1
CASSPMTQGNEQFF
TGTGCCAGCTCACCGATGACACAGGGGAATGAGCAGTTCTTC
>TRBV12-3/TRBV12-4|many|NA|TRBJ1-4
CASSLGVATNEKLFF
TGTGCCAGCTCCCTAGGGGTCGCAACTAATGAAAAACTGTTTTTT
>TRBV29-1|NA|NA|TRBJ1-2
CSVFRDYYGYTF
TGCAGCGTTTTCAGGGATTACTATGGCTACACCTTC
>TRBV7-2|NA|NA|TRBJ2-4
CASSLNMASLPQYF
TGTGCCAGCAGCTTAAACATGGCTTCACTCCCTCAGTACTTC
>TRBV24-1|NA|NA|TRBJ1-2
CATSDLPATYYGYTF
TGTGCCACCAGTGATTTGCCAGCAACCTACTATGGCTACACCTTC
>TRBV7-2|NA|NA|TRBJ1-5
CANSLAPRAGNQPQHF
TGTGCCAACAGCTTAGCGCCCAGGGCGGGAAATCAGCCCCAGCATTTT
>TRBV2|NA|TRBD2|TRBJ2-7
CASERLAGGEQYF
TGTGCCAGCGAAAGACTAGCGGGGGGCGAGCAGTACTTC
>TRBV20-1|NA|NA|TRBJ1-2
CSASLFDGYTF
TGCAGTGCTTCTCTTTTCGATGGCTACACCTTC
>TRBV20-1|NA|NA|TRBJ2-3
CSAIAGSTDTQYF
TGCAGTGCTATTGCGGGTTCCACAGATACGCAGTATTTT
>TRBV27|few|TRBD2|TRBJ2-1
CASSSAGGPRGEQFF
TGTGCCAGCAGTTCAGCGGGGGGGCCTCGCGGTGAGCAGTTCTTC
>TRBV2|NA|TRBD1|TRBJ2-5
CASGAGTGETQYF
TGTGCCAGCGGCGCCGGGACAGGGGAGACCCAGTACTTC
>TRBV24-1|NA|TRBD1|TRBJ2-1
CATSDPGGKNYNEQFF
TGTGCCACCAGTGACCCAGGGGGCAAGAACTACAATGAGCAGTTCTTC